This T cell receptor beta chain is from a study of post-analysis software for immune sequencing data. Study outcomes and limitations: The five TRBV segments detected at higher frequency in patients than in controls included TRBV5-6, TRBV5-1 and TRBV20-1.

The TCR beta cDNA libraries contained unique molecular identifiers. From the PCR reads, TCRdb called clonotypes with MiXCR, one entry per CDR3 protein. In the table there are about 540,000 distinct CDR3 sequences, roughly 34% of which are singletons. Between the trimmed V and J ends, which lost 0 bases and 4 bases, there was a span of 13 bases. This CDR3 is built from 15 residues. Per the germline V gene, CDR1 is SGHRS and CDR2 is YFSETQ. This clonotype came up a few times. Its cognate antigen is unknown. Sequenced input: blood. The gene calls are TRBV5-1 and TRBJ2-5, with D perhaps assigned TRBD1 or TRBD2 (5 bases each). The TCR sequence derives from a girl younger than 18 with multiple sclerosis. The CDR3 DNA is TGCGCCAGCAGCTTGGCTGGGACCCTCATAGAGACCCAGTACTTC. Encoded protein: CASSLAGTLIETQYF.